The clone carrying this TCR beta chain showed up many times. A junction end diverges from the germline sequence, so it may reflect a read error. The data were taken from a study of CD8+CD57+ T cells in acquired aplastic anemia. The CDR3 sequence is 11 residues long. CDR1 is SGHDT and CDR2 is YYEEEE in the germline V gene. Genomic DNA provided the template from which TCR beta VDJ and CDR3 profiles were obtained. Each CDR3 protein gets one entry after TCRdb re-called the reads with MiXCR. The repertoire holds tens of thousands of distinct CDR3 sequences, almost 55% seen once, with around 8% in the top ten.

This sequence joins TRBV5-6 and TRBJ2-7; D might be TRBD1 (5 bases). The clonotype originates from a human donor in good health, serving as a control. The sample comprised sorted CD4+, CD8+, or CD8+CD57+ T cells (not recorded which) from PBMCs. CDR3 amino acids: CASSLGGDLDF. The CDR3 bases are TGTGCCAGCAGCTTGGGGGGCGACCTCGACTTC.